This entry lists 23 T cell receptor beta chains sequenced from one sample in a study of shared clonotypes between healthy human individuals. Using immunoSEQ multiplex PCR, the repertoire was profiled, and TCRdb retains in-frame clones only, with some absent. This sample carries roughly 2.5 million clones, around nine tenths of them seen once, and the ten largest clones take roughly 0.15%. The sample consisted of naive CD4+ T cells sorted from blood. The subset is: CD45RA+ positively selected. Receptor source: a man between 18 and 29 years old in good health.

The chain is built from TRBV30 and TRBJ2-4; 7 bases line up with TRBD2. The CDR3 contains 16 residues. The germline V gene has CDR1 GTSNPN and CDR2 SVGIG (reference sequence). Trimming at V came to 0 bases and at J to 8 bases, leaving 13 bases not matched to a gene. In DNA form, the CDR3 reads TGTGCCTGGAGTGTAGGCGTTAGCGGGTCGAGCGACATTCAGTACTTC. Translating it yields CAWSVGVSGSSDIQYF.

The chain is built from TRBV30 and TRBJ2-3; 7 nucleotides align to TRBD1. CDR1 and CDR2 (germline): GTSNPN, SVGIG (reference sequence). CDR3 size: 13 residues. The trim removed 6 bases at V and 5 bases at J, leaving 8 bases unmatched. Here the CDR3 reads CACRQGKGDTQYF. CDR3 coding DNA: TGTGCCTGCAGACAGGGTAAAGGAGATACGCAGTATTTT.

The chain combines TRBV6-5 with TRBJ1-1, with TRBD1 matching 7 bases. With 8 bases clipped from V and 2 bases from J, the junction kept 5 bases outside the gene matches. Looked up from germline, CDR1 is MNHEY and CDR2 is SVGAGI. The CDR3 contains 13 residues. The CDR3 loop is CASQGQTNTEAFF. The CDR3 nucleotides are TGTGCCAGCCAGGGACAGACAAACACTGAAGCTTTCTTT.

Details on this clone: Other DNA sequences from this sample encode an identical CDR3 as well. The CDR3 here is CASSIPGTYGYTF. CDR3 DNA: TGTGCCAGTAGTATACCAGGGACCTATGGCTACACCTTC. The chain links TRBV19 to TRBJ1-2; D possibly corresponds to TRBD1 (5 bases). Germline V gene sequence: CDR1 LNHDA, CDR2 SQIVND (reference sequence). Trimming cost V 2 bases and J 4 bases, with 8 bases left between them. There are 13 residues in the CDR3.

The chain links TRBV10-3 to TRBJ1-2; D not resolved. This CDR3 contains 13 residues. V was cut by 3 bases and J by 2 bases, with 7 bases left in between. Germline V lookup: CDR1 ENHRY, CDR2 SYGVKD. The chain's CDR3 is CAISEIQNYGYTF. CDR3 DNA sequence: TGTGCCATCAGTGAAATACAGAACTATGGCTACACCTTC.

This chain connects TRBV6-5 to TRBJ2-5; unclear D gene. CDR1 and CDR2 (germline): MNHEY, SVGAGI. V lost 10 bases to trimming and J lost 1 base, with 13 bases between them. This CDR3 region has 13 residues. The CDR3: CATPYEAQETQYF. The CDR3 DNA sequence: TGTGCCACCCCTTACGAGGCCCAAGAGACCCAGTACTTC.

The chain is built from TRBV1 and TRBJ2-7; the table assigns TRBD2, which was not confirmed against the DNA. TRBV1 is an annotated pseudogene. The CDR3 has 14 residues. The CDR3 reads CTSSPRDCAREQYF. As DNA, the CDR3 is TGCACCAGCAGCCCCCGGGACTGCGCACGCGAGCAGTACTTC.

The chain is built from TRBV30 and TRBJ1-1; 7 nucleotides line up with TRBD1. Germline CDR1 is GTSNPN and CDR2 is SVGIG (reference sequence). The CDR3 spans 13 residues. V shed 5 bases and J 1 base; nucleotides not matched to a gene: 4. Written as DNA, the CDR3 is TGTGCCTGGGGGACAGCACAGAACACTGAAGCTTTCTTT. Residues: CAWGTAQNTEAFF.

V is TRBV7-9 and J is TRBJ2-7; D not certain. Germline V gene data show CDR1 as SEHNR and CDR2 as FQNEAQ (reference sequence). V lost 2 bases to trimming and J lost 0 bases, with 14 bases between them. This CDR3 region has 16 residues. In DNA form, the CDR3 reads TGTGCCAGCAGCTTAATGAGGTGGGGTAGCTCCTACGAGCAGTACTTC. Protein product: CASSLMRWGSSYEQYF.

J is TRBJ2-7 and V is TRBV10-3, with D possibly matching TRBD2 (5 bases). Trimming took off 0 bases at V and 1 base at J, with 13 bases between the two ends. The CDR3 has 16 residues. The germline CDR1 and CDR2 sequences are ENHRY and SYGVKD. CDR3 DNA sequence: TGTGCCATCAGTGAGTCGGAGCGGAGACAATCCTACGAGCAGTACTTC. Amino acids: CAISESERRQSYEQYF.

Concerning this clone itself: Different DNA sequences within this sample yield the same CDR3. The rearrangement links TRBV30 to TRBJ1-3; TRBD1 might be the D (6 bases). Looked up from germline, CDR1 is GTSNPN and CDR2 is SVGIG (reference sequence). This CDR3 comprises 13 residues. V was clipped by 8 bases and J by 0 bases, with 11 bases between them. In nucleotides, the CDR3 is TGTGCCCTAGGGGGGGTCTCTGGAAACACCATATATTTT. Its translation is CALGGVSGNTIYF.

The gene calls are TRBV4-3 and TRBJ2-5; a weak D match, TRBD2 (7 bases). Germline V gives CDR1 LGHNA, CDR2 YSLEER. V gave up 1 base and J gave up 4 bases, with 19 bases separating them. This CDR3 contains 17 residues. The CDR3, as DNA: TGCGCCAGCAGCCAAGGGCCGCTAGCGAGGGGGGGAGAGACCCAGTACTTC. The encoded protein is CASSQGPLARGGETQYF.

The CDR3 DNA sequence: TGTGCCAGCAGTCAGCTAGCGGGAGCCTACAATGAGCAGTTCTTC. This codes for CASSQLAGAYNEQFF. The chain recombines TRBV27 with TRBJ2-1; TRBD2 aligns across 10 bases. The CDR3 is made up of 15 amino acids. V dropped 5 bases and J dropped 2; count of bases not matched to a gene: 3. The germline gives CDR1 MNHEY, CDR2 SMNVEV (reference sequence).

CDR3 nucleotide sequence: TGTGCCAGCAGCTTTAGTGAGGGTGAAGCTTTCTTT. Its protein is CASSFSEGEAFF. The rearrangement joins TRBV7-9 to TRBJ1-1; D ambiguous. CDR3 length: 12 residues. Per germline, CDR1 SEHNR and CDR2 FQNEAQ (reference sequence). Trimming pared 3 bases from V and 7 bases from J, leaving 9 bases between.

The chain couples TRBV13 to TRBJ1-3; no definite D call. CDR3 length: 15 residues. Per the germline V gene, CDR1 is PRHDT and CDR2 is FYEKMQ (reference sequence). V shed 5 bases and J shed 0 bases, with 11 bases lying between them. The CDR3 region is CASSARTDSGNTIYF. The CDR3 bases are TGTGCCAGCAGCGCCCGGACTGACTCTGGAAACACCATATATTTT.

The rearrangement joins TRBV19 to TRBJ1-5; 7 bases align to TRBD1. The CDR3 is 14 residues long. Germline V gene sequence: CDR1 LNHDA, CDR2 SQIVND (reference sequence). Trimming at V came to 6 bases and at J to 3 bases, leaving 5 bases not matched to a gene. In nucleotides, the CDR3 is TGTGCCAGTAGGGGCGAGGGGGCCAATCAGCCCCAGCATTTT. It codes for CASRGEGANQPQHF.

This clone occurred once. This chain uses TRBV19 with TRBJ1-2; 9 bases map to TRBD1. This CDR3 has 16 amino acids. The V gene's germline CDR1 is LNHDA and CDR2 SQIVND (reference sequence). Trimming took 3 bases from V and 5 from J; bases not matched to a gene: 10. CDR3 amino acids: CASSISGQGPTYGYTF. The CDR3 DNA reads as TGTGCCAGTAGTATCTCGGGACAGGGCCCAACGTATGGCTACACCTTC.

The chain joins TRBV30 to TRBJ2-3; D possibly corresponds to TRBD1 (5 bases). Trimming shortened V by 4 bases and J by 4 bases, and 18 bases separated the two germline ends. Germline V CDR1 and CDR2: GTSNPN, SVGIG (reference sequence). CDR3 length: 15 residues. The CDR3 sequence is CAWTKSGKRADTQYF. The CDR3 DNA reads as TGTGCCTGGACAAAATCAGGGAAAAGGGCAGATACGCAGTATTTT.

The V gene is TRBV19, the J gene TRBJ2-7, with D tentatively TRBD2 (5 bases). The CDR3 spans 14 residues. Trimming took 5 bases from V and 2 from J, leaving 13 bases between them. Germline assignment: CDR1 LNHDA and CDR2 SQIVND (reference sequence). CDR3 amino acids: CASSGGYRTYEQYF. CDR3 sequence (DNA): TGTGCCAGTAGTGGCGGGTACAGAACCTACGAGCAGTACTTC.

The chain couples TRBV20-1 to TRBJ1-1; D gene ambiguous. V was clipped by 6 bases and J by 7 bases, with 12 bases between them. The length of the CDR3 is 11 residues. Germline CDR1 is DFQATT and CDR2 is SNEGSKA (reference sequence). The CDR3 coding sequence is TGCAGTGCACACCAAGGAAATGAAGCTTTCTTT. It yields the protein CSAHQGNEAFF.

V usage is TRBV7-6 and J usage is TRBJ2-3; the D gene is possibly TRBD1 (5 bases). CDR3 size: 14 residues. Germline CDR1 and CDR2: SGHVS and FNYEAQ. V shed 5 bases and J shed 1 base, with 10 bases lying between them. The CDR3 reads CASSEIGGTDTQYF. CDR3 DNA: TGTGCCAGCAGCGAGATAGGGGGCACAGATACGCAGTATTTT.

The chain links TRBV6-1 to TRBJ1-5, with TRBD1 matching 12 bases. The CDR3 contains 15 residues. Germline V gene sequence: CDR1 MNHNS, CDR2 SASEGT. The ends lost 6 bases at V and 6 bases at J; junction bases unmatched: 6. The CDR3 DNA reads as TGTGCCAGCAGCGGAGGGGACAGGGGGCTTCAGCCCCAGCATTTT. Translated, it gives CASSGGDRGLQPQHF.

The gene calls are TRBV6-1 and TRBJ2-7; perhaps TRBD2 as D (5 bases). Germline CDR1 is MNHNS and CDR2 is SASEGT. V was clipped by 7 bases and J by 0 bases, with 10 bases between them. The CDR3 covers 13 residues. This chain's CDR3 is CASMSGRSYEQYF. The CDR3 coding sequence is TGTGCCAGCATGAGCGGACGCTCCTACGAGCAGTACTTC.